Listed here are 3 T cell receptor beta chains from one sample, sequenced in a study of T-cell reconstitution after alpha-beta-depleted transplantation in children. This sample's TCRbeta library carried unique molecular identifier barcodes. TCRdb redid the calling of the PCR reads with MiXCR, one entry per CDR3 protein. The sample carries just over 950,000 distinct CDR3 sequences, 25% to 35% recorded once. The material sequenced was PBMCs, mostly from graft donor cells, taken 360 days after TCRalphabeta/CD19-depleted stem cell transplant. Every receptor here comes from a boy under two years old who had a stem cell transplant for SCID, so the T cells may come from the graft donor.

The chain has TRBV7-9 and TRBJ2-5, with D possibly being TRBD1 or TRBD2 (5 bases each). Trimming shortened V by 4 bases and J by 4 bases, and 19 bases separated the two germline ends. Germline CDR1 reads SEHNR; CDR2 reads FQNEAQ (reference sequence). The CDR3 runs to 16 residues. CDR3 sequence: CASSSGVKGPLETQYF. The CDR3 nucleotides read TGTGCCAGCAGCTCCGGTGTTAAGGGACCCTTAGAGACCCAGTACTTC.

This chain uses TRBV5-6 with TRBJ2-3; D unclear. The CDR3 spans 14 residues. Per the germline V gene, CDR1 is SGHDT and CDR2 is YYEEEE. V lost 4 bases, J lost 4 bases, and 13 bases lay in between. Here the CDR3 reads CASSPESIADTQYF. The CDR3 nucleotides read TGTGCCAGCAGCCCGGAGTCCATAGCAGATACGCAGTATTTT.

This sequence joins TRBV11-2 and TRBJ2-4, with D maybe TRBD2 (7 bases). Germline CDR1 reads SGHAT; CDR2 reads FQNNGV. This CDR3 has 17 residues. The V end lost 2 bases, the J end lost 1 base, and 15 bases lay between the germline ends. The chain's CDR3 is CASSLISGGSAKNIQYF. The CDR3 DNA reads as TGTGCCAGCAGCTTAATCTCGGGGGGCTCGGCCAAAAACATTCAGTACTTC.